This T cell receptor beta chain was captured by sequencing in a study of radiotherapy plus CTLA-4 blockade in lung cancer. The germline V and J ends were trimmed by 2 bases and 5 bases, with 7 bases remaining between them. Germline V gene data show CDR1 as SGHDT and CDR2 as YYEEEE. The CDR3 totals 12 residues. TCRdb keeps only in-frame clones here, not all; method: immunoSEQ multiplex PCR. The data hold about 31,000 clones, with 60% to 80% observed a single time. V is TRBV5-6 and J is TRBJ2-5, with a tentative D call TRBD1 (6 bases). The receptor was isolated from a human donor with non-small cell lung cancer whose response to radiotherapy plus ipilimumab could not be evaluated. Source: peripheral blood, taken from a patient treated with radiotherapy plus ipilimumab. CDR3 in amino acids: CASSFQGETQYF. DNA of the CDR3: TGTGCCAGCAGCTTTCAGGGGGAGACCCAGTACTTC.